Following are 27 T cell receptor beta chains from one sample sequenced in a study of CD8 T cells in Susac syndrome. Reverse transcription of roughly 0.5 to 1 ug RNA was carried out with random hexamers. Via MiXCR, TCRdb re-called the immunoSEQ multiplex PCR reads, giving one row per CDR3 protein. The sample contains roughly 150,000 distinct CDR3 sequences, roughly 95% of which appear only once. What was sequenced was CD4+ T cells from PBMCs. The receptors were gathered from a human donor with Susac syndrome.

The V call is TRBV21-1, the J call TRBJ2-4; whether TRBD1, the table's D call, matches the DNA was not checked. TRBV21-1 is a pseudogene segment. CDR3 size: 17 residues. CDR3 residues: CASSRQGTGDMENIQYF. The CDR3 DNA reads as TGTGCCAGCAGCAGACAGGGGACAGGAGATATGGAAAACATTCAGTACTTC.

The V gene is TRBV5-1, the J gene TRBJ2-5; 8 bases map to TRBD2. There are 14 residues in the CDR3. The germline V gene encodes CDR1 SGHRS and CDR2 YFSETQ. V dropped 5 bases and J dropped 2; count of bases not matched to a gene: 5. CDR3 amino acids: CASRQLAVQETQYF. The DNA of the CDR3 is TGCGCCAGCAGGCAACTAGCGGTTCAAGAGACCCAGTACTTC.

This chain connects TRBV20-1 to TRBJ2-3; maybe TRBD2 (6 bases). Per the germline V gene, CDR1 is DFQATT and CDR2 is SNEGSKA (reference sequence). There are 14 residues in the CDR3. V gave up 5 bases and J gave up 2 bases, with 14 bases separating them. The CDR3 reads CSAPRSGYTDTQYF. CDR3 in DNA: TGCAGTGCTCCCCGTAGCGGATACACAGATACGCAGTATTTT.

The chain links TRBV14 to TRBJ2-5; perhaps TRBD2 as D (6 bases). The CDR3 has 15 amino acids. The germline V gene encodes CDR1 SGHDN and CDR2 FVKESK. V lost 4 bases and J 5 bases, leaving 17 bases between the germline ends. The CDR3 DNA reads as TGTGCCAGCAGCCGCGGGGCCCGGACGGAGGAGACCCAGTACTTC. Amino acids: CASSRGARTEETQYF.

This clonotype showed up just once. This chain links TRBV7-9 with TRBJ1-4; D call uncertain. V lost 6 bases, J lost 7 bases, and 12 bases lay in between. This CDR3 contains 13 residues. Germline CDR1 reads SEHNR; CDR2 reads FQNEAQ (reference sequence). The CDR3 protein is CASRPPGREKLFF. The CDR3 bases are TGTGCCAGCAGACCCCCCGGGCGTGAAAAACTGTTTTTT.

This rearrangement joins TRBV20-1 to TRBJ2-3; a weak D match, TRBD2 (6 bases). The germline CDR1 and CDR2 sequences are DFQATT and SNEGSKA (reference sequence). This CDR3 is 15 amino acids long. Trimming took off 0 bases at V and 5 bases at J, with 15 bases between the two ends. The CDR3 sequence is CSARDLRGVGDTQYF. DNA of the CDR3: TGCAGTGCTAGAGATTTGCGGGGCGTCGGAGATACGCAGTATTTT.

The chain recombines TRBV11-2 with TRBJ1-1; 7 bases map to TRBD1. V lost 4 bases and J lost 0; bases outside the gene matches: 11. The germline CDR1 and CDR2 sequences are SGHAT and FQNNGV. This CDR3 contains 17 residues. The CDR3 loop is CASSSLDRAGLNTEAFF. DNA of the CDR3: TGTGCCAGCAGCTCTCTCGACAGGGCGGGGCTGAACACTGAAGCTTTCTTT.

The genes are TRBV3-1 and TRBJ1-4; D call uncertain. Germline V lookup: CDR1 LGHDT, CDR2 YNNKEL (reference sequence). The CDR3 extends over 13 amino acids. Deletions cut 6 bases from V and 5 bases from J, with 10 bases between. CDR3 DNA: TGTGCCAGCAGACTAAATTCGAATGAAAAACTGTTTTTT. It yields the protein CASRLNSNEKLFF.

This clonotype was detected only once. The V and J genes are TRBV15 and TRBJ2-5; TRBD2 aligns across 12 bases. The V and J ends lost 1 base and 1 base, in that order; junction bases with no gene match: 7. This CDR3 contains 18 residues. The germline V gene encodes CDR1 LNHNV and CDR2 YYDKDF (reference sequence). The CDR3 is CATSRGATSGGTQETQYF. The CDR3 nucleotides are TGTGCCACCAGCAGAGGGGCCACTAGCGGGGGGACCCAAGAGACCCAGTACTTC.

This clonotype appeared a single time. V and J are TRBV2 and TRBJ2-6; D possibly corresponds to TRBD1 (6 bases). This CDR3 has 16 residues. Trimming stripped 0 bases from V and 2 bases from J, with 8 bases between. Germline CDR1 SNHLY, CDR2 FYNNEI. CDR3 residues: CASSEARQAGANVLTF. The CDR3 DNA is TGTGCCAGCAGTGAAGCGCGACAGGCTGGGGCCAACGTCCTGACTTTC. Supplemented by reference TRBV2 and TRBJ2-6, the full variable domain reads EPEVTQTPSHQVTQMGQEVILRCVPISNHLYFYWYRQILGQKVEFLVSFYNNEISEKSEIFDDQFSVERPDGSNFTLKIRSTKLEDSAMYFCASSEARQAGANVLTFGAGSRLTVL.

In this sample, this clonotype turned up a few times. The CDR3 reads CASSLGTGGQPQHF. DNA of the CDR3: TGTGCCAGCAGTTTAGGCACGGGTGGGCAGCCCCAGCATTTT. V and J are TRBV12-3 or TRBV12-4 and TRBJ1-5; D call uncertain. V dropped 1 base and J dropped 7 bases, with 11 bases sitting between them. This CDR3 has 14 amino acids.

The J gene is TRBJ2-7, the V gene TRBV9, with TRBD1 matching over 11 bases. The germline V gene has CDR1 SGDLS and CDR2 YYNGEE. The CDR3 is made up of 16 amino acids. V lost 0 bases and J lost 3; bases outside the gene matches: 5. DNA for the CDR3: TGTGCCAGCAGCGTAGATACGGGACAGGGGGTCTACGAGCAGTACTTC. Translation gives CASSVDTGQGVYEQYF.

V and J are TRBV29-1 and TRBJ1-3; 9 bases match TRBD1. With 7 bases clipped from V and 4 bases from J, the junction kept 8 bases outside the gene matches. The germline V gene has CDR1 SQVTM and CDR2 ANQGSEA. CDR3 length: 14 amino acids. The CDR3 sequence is CSAGQGLRGNTIYF. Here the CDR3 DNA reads TGCAGCGCGGGACAGGGCCTACGGGGAAACACCATATATTTT. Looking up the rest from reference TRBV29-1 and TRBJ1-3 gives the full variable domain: SAVISQKPSRDICQRGTSLTIQCQVDSQVTMMFWYRQQPGQSLTLIATANQGSEATYESGFVIDKFPISRPNLTFSTLTVSNMSPEDSSIYLCSAGQGLRGNTIYFGEGSWLTVV.

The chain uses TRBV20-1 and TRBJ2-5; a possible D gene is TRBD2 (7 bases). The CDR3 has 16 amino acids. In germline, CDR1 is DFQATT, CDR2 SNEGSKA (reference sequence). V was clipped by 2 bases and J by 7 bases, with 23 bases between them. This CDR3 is CSARPLERGGRGTQYF. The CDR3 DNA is TGCAGTGCTAGACCCCTCGAAAGGGGGGGGCGAGGGACCCAGTACTTC.

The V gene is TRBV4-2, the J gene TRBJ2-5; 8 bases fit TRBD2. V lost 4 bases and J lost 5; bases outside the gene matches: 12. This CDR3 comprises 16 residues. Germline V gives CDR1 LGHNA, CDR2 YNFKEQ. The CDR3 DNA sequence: TGTGCCAGCAGCCCGCTCAGAGCGGGGGTATGGGAGACCCAGTACTTC. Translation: CASSPLRAGVWETQYF.

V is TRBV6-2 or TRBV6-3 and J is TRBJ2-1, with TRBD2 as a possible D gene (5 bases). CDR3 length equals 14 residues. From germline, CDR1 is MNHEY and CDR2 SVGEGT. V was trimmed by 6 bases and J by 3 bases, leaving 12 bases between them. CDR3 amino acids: CASSVKRGYNEQFF. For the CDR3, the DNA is TGTGCCAGCAGCGTAAAACGGGGCTACAATGAGCAGTTCTTC.

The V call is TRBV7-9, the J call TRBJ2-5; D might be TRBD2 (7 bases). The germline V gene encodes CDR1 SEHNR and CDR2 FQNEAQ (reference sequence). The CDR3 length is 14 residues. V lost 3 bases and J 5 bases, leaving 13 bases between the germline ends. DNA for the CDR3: TGTGCCAGCAGCTTGGCGGGGGCTGGGGAGACCCAGTACTTC. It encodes CASSLAGAGETQYF. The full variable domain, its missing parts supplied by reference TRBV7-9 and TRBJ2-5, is DTGVSQNPRHKITKRGQNVTFRCDPISEHNRLYWYRQTLGQGPEFLTYFQNEAQLEKSRLLSDRFSAERPKGSFSTLEIQRTEQGDSAMYLCASSLAGAGETQYFGPGTRLLVL.

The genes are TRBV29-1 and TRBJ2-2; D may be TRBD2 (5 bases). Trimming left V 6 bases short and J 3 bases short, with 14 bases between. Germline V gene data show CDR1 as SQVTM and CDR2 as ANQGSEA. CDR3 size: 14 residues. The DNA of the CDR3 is TGCAGCGTCGAGGGCCTTCGAGACACCGGGGAGCTGTTTTTT. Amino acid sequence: CSVEGLRDTGELFF.

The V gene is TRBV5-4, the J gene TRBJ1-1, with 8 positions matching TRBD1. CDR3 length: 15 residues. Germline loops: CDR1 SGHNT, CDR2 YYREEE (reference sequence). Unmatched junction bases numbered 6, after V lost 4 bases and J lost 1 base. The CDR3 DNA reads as TGTGCCAGCAGCGACCCAGGGGGCACGAACACTGAAGCTTTCTTT. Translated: CASSDPGGTNTEAFF. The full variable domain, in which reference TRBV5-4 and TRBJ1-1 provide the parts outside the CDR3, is ETGVTQSPTHLIKTRGQQVTLRCSSQSGHNTVSWYQQALGQGPQFIFQYYREEENGRGNFPPRFSGLQFPNYSSELNVNALELDDSALYLCASSDPGGTNTEAFFGQGTRLTVV.

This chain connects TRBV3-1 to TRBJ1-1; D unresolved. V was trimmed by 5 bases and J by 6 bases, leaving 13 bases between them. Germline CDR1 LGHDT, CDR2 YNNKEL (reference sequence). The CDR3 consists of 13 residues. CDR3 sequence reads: CASSLQRYSEAFF. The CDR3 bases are TGTGCCAGCAGCTTACAGAGATACTCTGAAGCTTTCTTT.

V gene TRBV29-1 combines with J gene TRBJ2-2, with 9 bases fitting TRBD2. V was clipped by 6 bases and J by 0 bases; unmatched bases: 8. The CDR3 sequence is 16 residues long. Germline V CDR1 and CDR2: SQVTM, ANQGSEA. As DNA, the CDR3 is TGCAGCGTGTTGTTGGCGGGGGGGTCGAACACCGGGGAGCTGTTTTTT. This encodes CSVLLAGGSNTGELFF.

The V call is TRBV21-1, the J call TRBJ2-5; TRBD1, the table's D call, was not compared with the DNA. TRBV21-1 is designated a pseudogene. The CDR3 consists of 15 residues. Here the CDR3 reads CASSIDRGRQETQYF. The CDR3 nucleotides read TGTGCCAGCAGCATTGACAGGGGGCGGCAAGAGACCCAGTACTTC.

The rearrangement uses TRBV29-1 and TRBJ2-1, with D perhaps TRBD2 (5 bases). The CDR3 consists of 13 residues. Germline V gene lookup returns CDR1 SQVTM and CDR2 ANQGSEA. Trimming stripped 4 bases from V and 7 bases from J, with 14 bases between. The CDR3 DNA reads TGCAGCGTTGGACGGGATGGGTATAATGAGCAGTTCTTC. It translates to CSVGRDGYNEQFF.

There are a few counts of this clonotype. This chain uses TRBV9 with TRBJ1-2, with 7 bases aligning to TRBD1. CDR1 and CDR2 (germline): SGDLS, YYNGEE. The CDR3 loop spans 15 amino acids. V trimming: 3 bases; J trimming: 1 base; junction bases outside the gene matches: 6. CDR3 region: CASSAGGQSNYGYTF. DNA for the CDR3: TGTGCCAGCAGCGCCGGGGGACAGAGTAACTATGGCTACACCTTC.

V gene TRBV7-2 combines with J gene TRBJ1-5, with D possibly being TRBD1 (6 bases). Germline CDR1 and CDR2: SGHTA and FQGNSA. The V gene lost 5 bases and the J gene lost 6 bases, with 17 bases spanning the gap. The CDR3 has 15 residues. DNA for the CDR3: TGTGCCAGCAGCCCGAGCACAGGGATGGCTCAGCCCCAGCATTTT. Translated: CASSPSTGMAQPQHF. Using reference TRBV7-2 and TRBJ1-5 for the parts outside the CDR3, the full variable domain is GAGVSQSPSNKVTEKGKDVELRCDPISGHTALYWYRQSLGQGLEFLIYFQGNSAPDKSGLPSDRFSAERTGGSVSTLTIQRTQQEDSAVYLCASSPSTGMAQPQHFGDGTRLSIL.

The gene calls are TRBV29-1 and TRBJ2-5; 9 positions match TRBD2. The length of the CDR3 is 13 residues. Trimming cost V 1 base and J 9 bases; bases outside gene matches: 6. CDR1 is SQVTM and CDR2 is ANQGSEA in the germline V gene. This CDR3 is CSVEGGGGGAQYF. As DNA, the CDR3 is TGCAGCGTTGAAGGCGGCGGGGGGGGAGCCCAGTACTTC.

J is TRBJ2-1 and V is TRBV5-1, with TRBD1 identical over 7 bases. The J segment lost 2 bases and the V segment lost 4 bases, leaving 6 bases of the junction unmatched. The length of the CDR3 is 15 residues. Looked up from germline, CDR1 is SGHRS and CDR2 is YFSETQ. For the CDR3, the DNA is TGCGCCAGCAGCCACGGACAGGCAACCTACAATGAGCAGTTCTTC. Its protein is CASSHGQATYNEQFF.